This TCR beta chain is drawn from a study of blood T cells in healthy people across ages. Through a sample-barcoded 5' primer and a J-beta primer mix, a second PCR was run for about 6 to 11 cycles. One entry per CDR3 protein results from TCRdb running MiXCR on the 5' RACE reads. The sample carries around 870,000 distinct CDR3 sequences, more than 25% recorded once. Germline lookup yields CDR1 SGDLS and CDR2 YYNGEE. This CDR3 is 15 amino acids long. V was clipped by 2 bases and J by 10 bases; unmatched bases: 8. This TCR was recovered from a woman of 80 years or more in good health. V usage is TRBV9 and J usage is TRBJ1-6, with 8 bases lining up with TRBD1. What was sequenced was blood. The DNA of the CDR3 is TGTGCCAGCAGCGTCGGACAGGGTCGAGGCTCACCCCTCCACTTT. Its translation is CASSVGQGRGSPLHF.